The clone carrying this T cell receptor beta chain was seen more than once but under ten times. Its antigen is still unknown. CDR3 length equals 16 residues. V dropped 5 bases and J dropped 1; count of bases not matched to a gene: 5. Germline CDR1 and CDR2: SGHTA and FQGNSA. The entry originates in a study of T-cell memory formation after mild COVID-19. General study points: Day 15 to 85 contracting clones showed balanced CD4/CD8; later expanders leaned CD4+.

TCRdb fed the 5' RACE reads into MiXCR, producing one record per CDR3 protein. The sample lists around 400,000 distinct CDR3 sequences, 24% seen once, with around 8.1% in the top ten. This chain uses TRBV7-2 with TRBJ2-3, with 11 bases fitting TRBD2. Sequencing was performed on PBMCs or a T cell subset sorted from them (not recorded which). This clonotype was obtained from an adult woman who had mild COVID-19 (a few samples of this study predate the infection). Cell type and time point are not known. CDR3 residues: CASSIFSGRGTDTQYF. Written as DNA, the CDR3 is TGTGCCAGCAGCATTTTTAGCGGGAGGGGCACAGATACGCAGTATTTT.